This T cell receptor beta chain originates from a study of healthy donors' naive CD4 and CD8 T cells. The wider study: A new alpha primer set targeted every functional IMGT alpha variant.

TCR libraries were built from around 0.45 ug of total RNA by linear amplification. TCRdb redid the calling of the reads with MiXCR, one entry per CDR3 protein. The table lists 150,000 to 200,000 distinct CDR3 sequences, over 60% of them singletons, with more than 2% in the top ten. Overall study findings and caveats: The study did not address homeostatic proliferation effects in naive T cells. A reported CD4+/CD8+ bias affected most V and J genes in naive cells.

CDR1 and CDR2 (germline): DFQATT, SNEGSKA (reference sequence). V was pared by 0 bases and J by 3 bases, with 11 bases between. This CDR3 is built from 14 residues. Naive CD4+ cells were sorted as CD4+CD8-CD45RO-CD45RA+; naive CD8+ as CD8+CD4-CD45RA+CD27bright. On this clonotype itself: What it binds is unknown.

Sequenced input: naive CD4+ and CD8+ T cells sorted from blood, pooled from several donors. The V and J genes are TRBV20-1 and TRBJ1-1; no reliable D call. The clonotype originates from a pool of human donors in good health; the sample pools cells from several healthy donors. This CDR3 reads CSARDLDGHTEAFF. CDR3 bases: TGCAGTGCTAGAGATCTCGACGGCCACACTGAAGCTTTCTTT.